This T cell receptor beta chain was sequenced during a study of cytomegalovirus exposure and HLA in healthy donors. Regarding the study as a whole: Rates of TCR association differed by HLA locus in a later analysis, with DRB1 highest and HLA-C lowest. A highly shared variant cluster was judged a likely technical artifact. Using the classifier, cytomegalovirus status was reportedly diagnosed with high specificity and sensitivity.

The PCR had 60 Vbeta and 13 Jbeta primers. Some clones are missing from TCRdb's copy, which holds only in-frame ones; the method was immunoSEQ multiplex PCR. The repertoire holds about 180,000 clones, with around 80% as singletons. This CDR3 is built from 11 residues. The V and J ends lost 5 bases and 2 bases respectively, with 3 bases between them. Germline-derived CDR1 and CDR2 are SEHNR and FQNEAQ (reference sequence). On this clone itself: Its cognate antigen is unknown.

J is TRBJ1-1 and V is TRBV7-9; D not certain. Sequencing was carried out using PBMCs. The clonotype comes from a girl aged 5-17 years in good health and CMV-seropositive. The CDR3 DNA sequence: TGTGCCAGCAGCGTAAACACTGAAGCTTTCTTT. Its translation: CASSVNTEAFF.